This T cell receptor beta chain is from a study of blood T cell repertoires in COVID-19. Looking at the study overall: Italy, Spain and the United States were the sources of the convalescent and acute COVID-19 samples. The analysed material was cDNA or gDNA that came from T cells, B-cell-depleted T cells, or PBMCs.

This CDR3 is 16 amino acids long. Germline CDR1 reads SGHRS; CDR2 reads YFSETQ. Trimming at V came to 4 bases and at J to 9 bases, leaving 16 bases not matched to a gene. Per the original methods: Cell counts per sample came from amplifying reference gene primers. Sequenced by immunoSEQ multiplex PCR; TCRdb stores in-frame clones only, minus some. D and trimming come from the DNA, and the V and J calls and clone size come from that table. The sample carries approximately 500,000 clones, approximately 91% recorded once. The Seattle patients, enrolled during active infection, were followed longitudinally.

The chain links TRBV5-1 to TRBJ2-4; 7 nucleotides line up with TRBD2. The TCR was taken from a woman between 50 and 59 years old with COVID-19, enrolled during active disease. The sample comprised peripheral blood. The CDR3 loop is CASSPMPQTGGGIQYF. CDR3 nucleotide sequence: TGCGCCAGCAGCCCGATGCCTCAGACGGGCGGGGGCATTCAGTACTTC. Using reference TRBV5-1 and TRBJ2-4 for the parts outside the CDR3, the full variable domain is KAGVTQTPRYLIKTRGQQVTLSCSPISGHRSVSWYQQTPGQGLQFLFEYFSETQRNKGNFPGRFSGRQFSNSRSEMNVSTLELGDSALYLCASSPMPQTGGGIQYFGAGTRLSVL.